This T cell receptor (beta chain) was identified during a study of PD-1 blockade in classical Hodgkin lymphoma (dated by TCRdb to the early 2020s). At the level of the whole study: Nivolumab dosing was 3 mg/kg intravenously every 2 weeks, continuing until either disease progression or unacceptable toxicity. The study used CyTOF and TCR beta sequencing to define a peripheral blood immune signature of response to PD-1 blockade in classical Hodgkin lymphoma. The full study reports these points: Baseline diversity similar to that of newly diagnosed patients was observed in trial patients achieving complete response, whereas significantly lower diversity was observed in partial responders and progressors. Newly diagnosed patients were reported to have lower baseline TCR diversity than healthy donors, and relapsed/refractory patients were reported to have lower baseline TCR diversity still. A significant rise by C4D1 was seen in CD4+ but not CD8+ TCR diversity (p=0.0027 vs p=0.16), with the rise being most apparent in complete responders (p=0.02). The study was restricted to a single clinical trial cohort, and the causes of repertoire differences, possibly disease activity or prior therapy, were left undefined. Lower diversity was seen in patients whose nivolumab began less than 1 year after ASCT, and these patients were left out of later analyses so that immune reconstitution would not confound the results.

What the time point label conveys for this sample: cycle 1 day 1 (C1D1), immediately before nivolumab initiation. All trial patients had relapsed after autologous stem cell transplantation, with cohorts A, B and C differing in prior brentuximab vedotin exposure. The trial cohort comprised some 60 patients with relapsed/refractory classical Hodgkin lymphoma whose best overall responses were complete response, partial response or progressive disease. Single-agent nivolumab was administered to trial patients in the multi-cohort phase II CheckMate 205 trial. An independent review committee assessed best overall response by applying the 2007 International Working Group response criteria. Trial PBMCs were collected immediately before nivolumab initiation (C1D1) and during therapy at cycle 2 day 1 and cycle 4 day 1. Peripheral blood was collected in 8 mL Vacutainer Cell Preparation Tubes, from which PBMCs were isolated by centrifugation and then cryopreserved.

Genomic DNA was isolated using the Qiagen DNeasy kit from unsorted PBMCs as well as from negatively selected CD4+ and CD8+ fractions. TCR beta CDR3 regions were subjected to amplification by immunoSEQ multiplex PCR with primers that anneal to V and J segments. A synthetic immune receptor repertoire was used to minimize amplification bias, and remaining bias was computationally removed after sequencing. The study's own analysis went as follows. Custom Python scripts were used to quantify repertoire diversity as the Shannon entropy index. The unsorted, CD4+ and CD8+ repertoires were each analyzed separately, with the exception of combined analyses, where CD4+ and CD8+ sequences were merged in silico. Clonal expansion was defined as a frequency increase of at least 2-fold after treatment compared with C1D1, and clones undetected at baseline were assigned a pseudocount of 0.5. Clones with 0 or 1 copy at C1D1 were classified as singleton clones, and clones with 2 or more copies were classified as non-singleton clones. Clones expanded in unsorted samples were assigned a CD4+, CD8+ or unknown annotation through matching of protein sequences in sorted samples from the same patient. Diversity changes from C1D1 to C4D1 were tested in paired samples using Wilcoxon tests. Drawn from immuneACCESS, this table holds only the in-frame rearrangements with V and J called that TCRdb kept. Clones are partly lost; checked studies trace under half to an unresolved V gene and leave the rest unexplained. That table is the source of V, J and clone size, and D and trimming were worked out from the DNA. This sample has tens of thousands of clones in its table, and roughly 80% of those were observed once. 16% of the sample is held by the ten biggest clonotypes.

The CDR3 has 15 amino acids, counting the end cysteine and phenylalanine. Just CDR3 DNA is preserved here, 45 bases in frame from base 1. V loses 7 bases at its end and J loses 0 bases; junction bases beyond the gene matches: 1. The germline V gene specifies ENHRY as CDR1 and SYGVKD as CDR2. Points on this clone: Its antigen is still unknown. Per-base qualities were not stored, and no clone one base away is much larger.

The input for sequencing was peripheral blood mononuclear cells (PBMCs), taken at baseline. This clonotype was sampled from a human donor with classical Hodgkin lymphoma. This receptor chain uses TRBV10-3 and TRBJ2-3, and 13 bases in between align with TRBD2. The CDR3 region reads CAIMTSGRSTDTQYF. The nucleotides are TGTGCCATCATGACTAGCGGGAGGAGCACAGATACGCAGTATTTT.